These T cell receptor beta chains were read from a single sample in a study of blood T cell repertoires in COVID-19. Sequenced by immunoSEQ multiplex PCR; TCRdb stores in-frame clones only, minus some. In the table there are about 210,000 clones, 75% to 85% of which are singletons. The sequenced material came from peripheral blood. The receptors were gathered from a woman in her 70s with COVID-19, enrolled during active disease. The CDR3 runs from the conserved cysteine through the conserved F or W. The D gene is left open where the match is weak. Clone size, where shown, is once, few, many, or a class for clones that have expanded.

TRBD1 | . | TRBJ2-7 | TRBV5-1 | CASSGRDSSYEQYF | TGCGCCAGCAGCGGCCGGGACAGCTCCTACGAGCAGTACTTC
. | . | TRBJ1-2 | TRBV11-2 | CASSLAAEAYGYTF | TGTGCCAGCAGCCTCGCGGCGGAGGCCTATGGCTACACCTTC
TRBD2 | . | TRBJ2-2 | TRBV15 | CATSRTPGLAGGPGELFF | TGTGCCACCAGCAGAACCCCCGGACTAGCGGGAGGCCCCGGGGAGCTGTTTTTT
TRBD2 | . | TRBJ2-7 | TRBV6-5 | CASSYSAGGPDEQYF | TGTGCCAGCAGTTACTCTGCGGGAGGGCCTGACGAGCAGTACTTC
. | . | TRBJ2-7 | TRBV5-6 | CASSRSRLSYEQYF | TGTGCCAGCAGCAGAAGCAGGCTTAGCTACGAGCAGTACTTC
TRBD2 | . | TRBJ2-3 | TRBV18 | CASSPPGLAGVDTQYF | TGTGCCAGCTCACCACCGGGACTAGCGGGGGTAGATACGCAGTATTTT
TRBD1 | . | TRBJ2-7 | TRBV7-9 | CASSRTGGRSYEQYF | TGTGCCAGCAGCAGGACAGGCGGACGATCCTACGAGCAGTACTTC
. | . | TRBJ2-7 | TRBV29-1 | CSVAETSYEQYF | TGCAGCGTTGCTGAGACTTCCTACGAGCAGTACTTC
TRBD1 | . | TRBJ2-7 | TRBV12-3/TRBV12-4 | CASTGTGPYEQYF | TGTGCCAGCACCGGGACAGGTCCCTACGAGCAGTACTTC
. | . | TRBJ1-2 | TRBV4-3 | CASSQSRTSYYGYTF | TGCGCCAGCAGCCAATCGAGGACTTCTTACTATGGCTACACCTTC
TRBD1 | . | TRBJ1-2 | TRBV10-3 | CAISERDSYYGYTF | TGTGCCATCAGTGAGCGGGACAGCTACTATGGCTACACCTTC
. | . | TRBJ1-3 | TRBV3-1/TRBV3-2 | CASSQLSGNTIYF | TGTGCCAGCAGCCAACTCTCTGGAAACACCATATATTTT
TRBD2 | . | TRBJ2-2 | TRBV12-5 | CASGLPTSGHRTGELFF | TGTGCTAGTGGTTTGCCTACTAGCGGCCATCGGACCGGGGAGCTGTTTTTT
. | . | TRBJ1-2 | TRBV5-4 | CASSWELQENYGYTF | TGTGCCAGCAGCTGGGAATTACAGGAGAACTATGGCTACACCTTC
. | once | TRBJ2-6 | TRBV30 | CAWSGGQQDPSGANVLTF | TGTGCCTGGAGTGGCGGACAGCAAGACCCCTCTGGGGCCAACGTCCTGACTTTC
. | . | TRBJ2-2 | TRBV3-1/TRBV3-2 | CASSFLGGELFF | TGTGCCAGCAGCTTTCTAGGCGGGGAGCTGTTTTTT
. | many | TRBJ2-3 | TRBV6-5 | CASRLEGETDTQYF | TGTGCCAGCAGACTAGAGGGAGAGACAGATACGCAGTATTTT
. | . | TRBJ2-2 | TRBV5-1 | CASNEEGTGELFF | TGCGCCAGCAACGAGGAGGGCACCGGGGAGCTGTTTTTT
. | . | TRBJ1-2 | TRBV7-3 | CASSLIGTPANYGYTF | TGTGCCAGCAGCTTAATAGGGACACCTGCTAACTATGGCTACACCTTC
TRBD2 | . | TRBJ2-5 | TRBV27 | CASSLTLVAGGPRTQYF | TGTGCCAGCAGTTTGACCCTTGTAGCGGGAGGGCCGAGGACCCAGTACTTC
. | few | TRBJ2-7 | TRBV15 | CATSRVGGGSYEQYF | TGTGCCACCAGCAGAGTAGGGGGGGGCTCCTACGAGCAGTACTTC
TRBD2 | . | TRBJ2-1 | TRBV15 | CATSIGSSGRTNEQFF | TGTGCCACCAGCATCGGTTCAAGCGGGAGGACAAATGAGCAGTTCTTC
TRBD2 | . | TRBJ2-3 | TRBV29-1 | CSVALSGTTDTQYF | TGCAGCGTCGCCCTCAGCGGGACCACAGATACGCAGTATTTT
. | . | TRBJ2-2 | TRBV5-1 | CASAARGYTGELFF | TGCGCCAGCGCTGCTCGGGGGTACACCGGGGAGCTGTTTTTT
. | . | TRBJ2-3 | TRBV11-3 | CASSPYRAGTDTQYF | TGTGCCAGCAGCCCGTACAGGGCTGGCACAGATACGCAGTATTTT
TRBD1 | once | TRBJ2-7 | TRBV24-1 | CATSEGQSYEQYF | TGTGCCACCAGTGAGGGACAGTCCTACGAGCAGTACTTC
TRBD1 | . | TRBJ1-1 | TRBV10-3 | CAISDRTGLEGAFF | TGTGCCATCAGTGACCGGACAGGACTTGAGGGAGCTTTCTTT
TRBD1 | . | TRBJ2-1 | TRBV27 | CASKRTGDHNEQFF | TGTGCCAGCAAACGGACAGGGGACCACAATGAGCAGTTCTTC
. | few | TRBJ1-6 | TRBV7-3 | CASSSGGDSPLHF | TGTGCCAGCAGCTCCGGGGGAGATTCACCCCTCCACTTT
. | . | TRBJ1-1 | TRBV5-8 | CASSLTRTEAFF | TGTGCCAGCAGCTTGACGAGAACTGAAGCTTTCTTT
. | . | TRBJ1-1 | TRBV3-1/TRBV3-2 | CASSQVTGSTEAFF | TGTGCCAGCAGCCAAGTAACGGGGAGCACTGAAGCTTTCTTT
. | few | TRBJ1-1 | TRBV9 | CASSRGGGGGTEAFF | TGTGCCAGCAGCCGTGGGGGGGGCGGAGGGACTGAAGCTTTCTTT
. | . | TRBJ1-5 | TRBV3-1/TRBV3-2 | CASSQDLIQPQHF | TGTGCCAGCAGCCAAGATCTTATCCAGCCCCAGCATTTT
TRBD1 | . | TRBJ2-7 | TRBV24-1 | CATSDQNRDSWGEQYF | TGTGCCACCAGTGACCAAAACCGGGACAGCTGGGGCGAGCAGTACTTC
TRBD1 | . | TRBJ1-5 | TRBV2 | CASSYGTDYSNQPQHF | TGTGCCAGCAGTTATGGGACAGACTATAGCAATCAGCCCCAGCATTTT
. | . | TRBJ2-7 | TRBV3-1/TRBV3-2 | CASSQGTSRPYEQYF | TGTGCCAGCAGCCAAGGAACTAGCCGACCGTACGAGCAGTACTTC
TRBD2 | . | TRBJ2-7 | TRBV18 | CASSPTLAGAGGSYEQYF | TGTGCCAGCTCACCAACATTAGCGGGAGCCGGGGGGTCCTACGAGCAGTACTTC
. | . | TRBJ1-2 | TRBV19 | CASSLGLSYGYTF | TGTGCCAGTAGTTTGGGACTTTCCTATGGCTACACCTTC
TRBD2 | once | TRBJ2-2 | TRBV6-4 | CASGLAGGWTGELFF | TGTGCCAGCGGACTAGCGGGAGGGTGGACCGGGGAGCTGTTTTTT
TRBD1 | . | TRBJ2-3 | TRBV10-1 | CASSESTGGNTDTQYF | TGCGCCAGCAGTGAGTCGACAGGGGGGAACACAGATACGCAGTATTTT
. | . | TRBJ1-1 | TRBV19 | CASSWGGGSTEAFF | TGTGCCAGTAGTTGGGGAGGGGGAAGCACTGAAGCTTTCTTT
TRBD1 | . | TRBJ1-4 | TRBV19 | CASSGTGGEKLFF | TGTGCCAGTAGCGGGACAGGGGGTGAAAAACTGTTTTTT
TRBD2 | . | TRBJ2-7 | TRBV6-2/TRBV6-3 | CASSYSSSGSLGKYF | TGTGCCAGCAGTTACTCCTCTAGCGGGTCCCTTGGGAAGTACTTC
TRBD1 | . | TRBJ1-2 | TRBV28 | CASRRTGFAYGYTF | TGTGCCAGCAGGAGGACAGGGTTCGCCTATGGCTACACCTTC
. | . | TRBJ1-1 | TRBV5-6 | CASRSEGRKRTEAFF | TGTGCCAGCAGATCAGAGGGCCGGAAAAGGACTGAAGCTTTCTTT
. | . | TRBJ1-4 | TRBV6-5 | CASSYGGILGNEKLFF | TGTGCCAGCAGTTACGGCGGGATACTCGGTAATGAAAAACTGTTTTTT
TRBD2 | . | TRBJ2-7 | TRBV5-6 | CASSLGVAGSHYEQYF | TGTGCCAGCAGCTTAGGTGTAGCGGGAAGTCACTACGAGCAGTACTTC
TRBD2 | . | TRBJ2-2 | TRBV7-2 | CASSLGPGLAGGNTGELFF | TGTGCCAGCAGCTTAGGCCCGGGACTAGCGGGGGGGAACACCGGGGAGCTGTTTTTT
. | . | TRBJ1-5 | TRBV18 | CASSPPSGKGGIQPQHF | TGTGCCAGCTCACCACCCTCCGGTAAGGGAGGCATTCAGCCCCAGCATTTT
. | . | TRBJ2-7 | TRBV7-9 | CASSIPAGAAYEQYF | TGTGCCAGCAGTATTCCGGCGGGGGCGGCCTACGAGCAGTACTTC
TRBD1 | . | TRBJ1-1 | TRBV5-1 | CASSRYRGRDLDTEAFF | TGCGCCAGCAGCAGGTACAGGGGGCGAGACCTGGACACTGAAGCTTTCTTT
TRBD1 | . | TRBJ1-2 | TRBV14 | CASSQPGQLGGYTF | TGTGCCAGCAGCCAACCGGGACAGTTGGGTGGCTACACCTTC
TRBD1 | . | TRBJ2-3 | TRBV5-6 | CASGTGATDTQYF | TGTGCCAGCGGTACAGGGGCCACAGATACGCAGTATTTT
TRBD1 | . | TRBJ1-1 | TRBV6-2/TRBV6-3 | CASSSMDRGITEAFF | TGTGCCAGCAGCTCTATGGACAGGGGTATCACTGAAGCTTTCTTT
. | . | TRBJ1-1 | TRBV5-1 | CASSLEAAENTEAFF | TGCGCCAGCAGCTTGGAGGCAGCGGAAAACACTGAAGCTTTCTTT
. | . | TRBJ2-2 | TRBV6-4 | CASSGAEGGELFF | TGTGCCAGCAGCGGAGCAGAGGGCGGGGAGCTGTTTTTT